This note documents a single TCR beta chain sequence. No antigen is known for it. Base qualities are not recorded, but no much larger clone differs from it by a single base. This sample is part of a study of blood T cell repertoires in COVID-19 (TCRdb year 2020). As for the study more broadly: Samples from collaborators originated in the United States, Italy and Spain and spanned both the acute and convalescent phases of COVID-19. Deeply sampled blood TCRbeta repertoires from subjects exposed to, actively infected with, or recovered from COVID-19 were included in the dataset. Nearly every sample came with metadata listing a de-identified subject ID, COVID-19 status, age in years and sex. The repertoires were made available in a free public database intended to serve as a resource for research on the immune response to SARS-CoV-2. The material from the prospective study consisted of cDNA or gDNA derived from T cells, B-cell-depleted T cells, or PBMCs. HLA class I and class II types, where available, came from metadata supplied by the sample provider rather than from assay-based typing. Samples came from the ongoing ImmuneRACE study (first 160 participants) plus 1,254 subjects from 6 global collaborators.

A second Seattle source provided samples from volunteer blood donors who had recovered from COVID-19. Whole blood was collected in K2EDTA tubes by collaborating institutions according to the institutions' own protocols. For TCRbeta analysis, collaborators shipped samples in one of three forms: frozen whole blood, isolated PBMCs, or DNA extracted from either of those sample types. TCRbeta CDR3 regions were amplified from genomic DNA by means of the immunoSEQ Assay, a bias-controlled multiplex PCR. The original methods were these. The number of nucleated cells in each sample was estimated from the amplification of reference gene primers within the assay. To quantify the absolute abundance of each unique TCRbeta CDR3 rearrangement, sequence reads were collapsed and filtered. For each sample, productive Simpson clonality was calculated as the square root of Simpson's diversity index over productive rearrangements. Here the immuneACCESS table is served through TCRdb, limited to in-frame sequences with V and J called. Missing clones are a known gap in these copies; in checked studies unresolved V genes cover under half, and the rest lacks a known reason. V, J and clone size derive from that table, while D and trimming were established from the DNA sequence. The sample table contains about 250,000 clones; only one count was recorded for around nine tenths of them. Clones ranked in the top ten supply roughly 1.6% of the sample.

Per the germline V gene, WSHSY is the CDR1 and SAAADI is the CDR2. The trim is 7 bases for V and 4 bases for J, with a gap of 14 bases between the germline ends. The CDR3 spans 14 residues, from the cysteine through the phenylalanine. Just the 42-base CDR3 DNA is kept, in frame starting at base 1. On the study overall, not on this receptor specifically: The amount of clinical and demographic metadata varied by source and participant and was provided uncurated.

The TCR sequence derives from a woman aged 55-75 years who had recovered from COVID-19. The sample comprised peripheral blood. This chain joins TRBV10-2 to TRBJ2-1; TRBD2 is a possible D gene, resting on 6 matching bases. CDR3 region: CASIPGLEYNEQFF. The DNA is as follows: TGCGCCAGCATTCCGGGACTGGAGTACAATGAGCAGTTCTTC.